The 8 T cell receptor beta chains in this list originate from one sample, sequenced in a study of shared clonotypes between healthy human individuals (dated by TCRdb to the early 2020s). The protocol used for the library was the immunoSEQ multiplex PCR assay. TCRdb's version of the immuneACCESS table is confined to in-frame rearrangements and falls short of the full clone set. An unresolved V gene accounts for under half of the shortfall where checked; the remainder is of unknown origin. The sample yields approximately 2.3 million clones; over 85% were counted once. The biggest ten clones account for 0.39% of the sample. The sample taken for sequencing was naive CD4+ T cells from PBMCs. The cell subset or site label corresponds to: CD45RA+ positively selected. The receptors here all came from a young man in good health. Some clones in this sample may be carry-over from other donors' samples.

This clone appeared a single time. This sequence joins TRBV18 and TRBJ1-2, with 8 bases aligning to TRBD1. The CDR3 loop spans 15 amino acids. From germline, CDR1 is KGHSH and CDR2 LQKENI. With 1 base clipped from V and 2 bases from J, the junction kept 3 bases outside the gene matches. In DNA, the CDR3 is TGTGCCAGCTCACCACTCACAGGGGGAAACTATGGCTACACCTTC. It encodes CASSPLTGGNYGYTF.

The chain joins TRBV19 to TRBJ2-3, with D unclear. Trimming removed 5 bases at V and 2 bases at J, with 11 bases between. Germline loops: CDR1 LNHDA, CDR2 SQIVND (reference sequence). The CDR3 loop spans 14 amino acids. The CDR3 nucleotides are TGTGCCAGTAGTCCCCGCAGGTACACAGATACGCAGTATTTT. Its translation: CASSPRRYTDTQYF.

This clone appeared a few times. Here the CDR3 reads CASSTTRVETQYF. The CDR3 nucleotides are TGTGCCAGCAGTACTACTAGGGTAGAGACCCAGTACTTC. V usage is TRBV5-4 and J usage is TRBJ2-5; possibly TRBD2 for D (5 bases). The V end was cut by 5 bases, the J end by 4 bases, with 12 bases between. Germline loops: CDR1 SGHNT, CDR2 YYREEE (reference sequence). The CDR3 length is 13 residues.

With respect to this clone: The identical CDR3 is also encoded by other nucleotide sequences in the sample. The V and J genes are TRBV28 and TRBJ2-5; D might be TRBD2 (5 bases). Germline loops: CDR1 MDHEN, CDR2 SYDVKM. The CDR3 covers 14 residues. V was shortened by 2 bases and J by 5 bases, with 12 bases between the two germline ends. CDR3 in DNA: TGTGCCAGCAGTTTACTCGCGGGCTCTGAGACCCAGTACTTC. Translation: CASSLLAGSETQYF. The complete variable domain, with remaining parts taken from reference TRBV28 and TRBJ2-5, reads DVKVTQSSRYLVKRTGEKVFLECVQDMDHENMFWYRQDPGLGLRLIYFSYDVKMKEKGDIPEGYSVSREKKERFSLILESASTNQTSMYLCASSLLAGSETQYFGPGTRLLVL.

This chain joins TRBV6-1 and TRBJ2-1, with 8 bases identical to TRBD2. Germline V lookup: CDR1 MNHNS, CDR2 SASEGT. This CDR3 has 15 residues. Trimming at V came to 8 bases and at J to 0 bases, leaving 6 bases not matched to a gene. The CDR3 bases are TGTGCCAGCCCCTCGAGCGGGAGCTCCTACAATGAGCAGTTCTTC. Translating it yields CASPSSGSSYNEQFF.

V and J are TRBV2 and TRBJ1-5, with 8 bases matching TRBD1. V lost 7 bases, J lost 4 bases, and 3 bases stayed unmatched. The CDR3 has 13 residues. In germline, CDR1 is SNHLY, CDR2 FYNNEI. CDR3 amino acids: CASKDRDNQPQHF. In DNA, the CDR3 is TGTGCCAGCAAGGACAGGGATAATCAGCCCCAGCATTTT.

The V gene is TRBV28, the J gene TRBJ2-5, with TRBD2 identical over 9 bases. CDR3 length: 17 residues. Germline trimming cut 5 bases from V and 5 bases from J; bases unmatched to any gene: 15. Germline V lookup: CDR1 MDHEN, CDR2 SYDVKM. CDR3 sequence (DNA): TGTGCCAGCAGTACTAAGGGCGGCGGGAGGGCCTTGGAGACCCAGTACTTC. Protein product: CASSTKGGGRALETQYF.

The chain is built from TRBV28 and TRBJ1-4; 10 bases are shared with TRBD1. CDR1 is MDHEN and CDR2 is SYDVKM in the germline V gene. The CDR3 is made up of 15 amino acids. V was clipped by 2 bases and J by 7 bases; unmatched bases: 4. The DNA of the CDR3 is TGTGCCAGCAGTTTAACGGGACAGGGGAGTGAAAAACTGTTTTTT. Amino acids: CASSLTGQGSEKLFF.